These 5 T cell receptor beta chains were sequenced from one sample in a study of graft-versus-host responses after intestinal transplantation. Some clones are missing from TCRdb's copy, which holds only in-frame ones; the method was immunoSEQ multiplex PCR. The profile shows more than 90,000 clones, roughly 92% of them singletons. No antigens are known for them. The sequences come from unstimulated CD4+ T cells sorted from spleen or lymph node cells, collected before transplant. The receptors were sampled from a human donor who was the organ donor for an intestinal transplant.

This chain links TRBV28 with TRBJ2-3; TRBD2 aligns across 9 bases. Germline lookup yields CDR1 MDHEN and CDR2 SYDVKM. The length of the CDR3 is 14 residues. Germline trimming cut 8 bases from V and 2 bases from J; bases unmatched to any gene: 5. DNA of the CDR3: TGTGCCAGCGGGGGACTAGCCTACACAGATACGCAGTATTTT. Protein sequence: CASGGLAYTDTQYF.

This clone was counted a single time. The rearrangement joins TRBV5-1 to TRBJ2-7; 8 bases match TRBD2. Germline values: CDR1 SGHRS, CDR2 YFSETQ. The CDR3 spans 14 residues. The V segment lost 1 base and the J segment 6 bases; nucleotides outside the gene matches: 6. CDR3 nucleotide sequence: TGCGCCAGCAGCTTGTCCGCGGGAGGAGGCGAGCAGTACTTC. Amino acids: CASSLSAGGGEQYF. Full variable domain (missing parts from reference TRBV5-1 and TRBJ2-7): KAGVTQTPRYLIKTRGQQVTLSCSPISGHRSVSWYQQTPGQGLQFLFEYFSETQRNKGNFPGRFSGRQFSNSRSEMNVSTLELGDSALYLCASSLSAGGGEQYFGPGTRLTVT.

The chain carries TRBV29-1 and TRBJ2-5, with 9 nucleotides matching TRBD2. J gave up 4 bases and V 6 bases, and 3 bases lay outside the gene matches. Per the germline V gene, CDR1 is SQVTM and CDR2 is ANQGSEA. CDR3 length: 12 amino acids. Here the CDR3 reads CSVALAGETQYF. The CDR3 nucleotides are TGCAGCGTCGCACTAGCGGGAGAGACCCAGTACTTC.

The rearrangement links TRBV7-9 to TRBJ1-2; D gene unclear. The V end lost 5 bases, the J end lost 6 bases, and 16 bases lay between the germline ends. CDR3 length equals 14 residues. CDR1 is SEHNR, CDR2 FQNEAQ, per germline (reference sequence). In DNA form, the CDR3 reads TGTGCCAGCAGCACCCAGGACGGGAGGCATGGCTACACCTTC. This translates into CASSTQDGRHGYTF.

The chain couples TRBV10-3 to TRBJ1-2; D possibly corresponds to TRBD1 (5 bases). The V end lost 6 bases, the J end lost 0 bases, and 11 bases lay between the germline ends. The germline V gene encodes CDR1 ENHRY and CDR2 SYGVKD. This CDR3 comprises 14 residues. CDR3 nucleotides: TGTGCCATCAGACGGGACCGAACTAACTATGGCTACACCTTC. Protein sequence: CAIRRDRTNYGYTF.